This TCR beta chain stems from a study of blood T cell repertoires in COVID-19. For the study at large: COVID-19 samples, acute and convalescent, were from the United States, Italy and Spain. PBMCs, B-cell-depleted T cells, or T cells were the source of the cDNA or gDNA that made up the material.

In the original workflow: From reference gene primer amplification, estimates of nucleated cell counts were derived. This table comes from immunoSEQ multiplex PCR, and its TCRdb copy is limited to in-frame clones, with some not included. V, J and clone size are those of that table, while D and trimming were read from the DNA. This sample has more than 120,000 clones, with about 87% found just once. Unmatched junction bases numbered 7, after V lost 5 bases and J lost 2 bases. This CDR3 has 15 residues. Germline V gene lookup returns CDR1 SGHAT and CDR2 FQNNGV. The sequence derives from a human donor in a cohort sampled during active COVID-19. Input material: peripheral blood. This chain connects TRBV11-2 to TRBJ2-7; 9 positions match TRBD1. The CDR3 sequence: CASSRTGGRTYEQYF. The CDR3 region has the DNA TGTGCCAGCAGCAGAACAGGGGGCCGCACCTACGAGCAGTACTTC. Combining the CDR3 with reference TRBV11-2 and TRBJ2-7 gives the whole variable domain EAGVAQSPRYKIIEKRQSVAFWCNPISGHATLYWYQQILGQGPKLLIQFQNNGVVDDSQLPKDRFSAERLKGVDSTLKIQPAKLEDSAVYLCASSRTGGRTYEQYFGPGTRLTVT.